What follows are 7 T cell receptor beta chains derived from one specimen sequenced in a study of blood T cells in healthy people across ages. Primers used in a second PCR of roughly 7 to 12 cycles were a sample-barcoded 5' primer and a J-beta primer mix. Each CDR3 protein gets one entry after TCRdb re-called the 5' RACE reads with MiXCR. This sample carries around 1,000,000 distinct CDR3 sequences, under 30% of them seen once, and the ten largest clones take around 0.75%. The same specimen was also included in a second study, on T cells of mothers and their children.

The sequenced sample was blood. The receptors were gathered from a girl aged 2 to 9 in good health.

As to this clonotype: One end of the junction fails to match germline, which may point to a read error. The chain uses TRBV5-6 and TRBJ2-3, with 7 bases lining up with TRBD2. The germline V gene encodes CDR1 SGHDT and CDR2 YYEEEE. CDR3 size: 15 residues. CDR3 bases: TGTGCCAGCAGGTTGGAGGGAGGGCCAGGAGATACGCAGTATTTT. Translating it yields CASRLEGGPGDTQYF.

The gene calls are TRBV12-3 or TRBV12-4 and TRBJ1-2; perhaps TRBD1 as D (5 bases). The CDR3 spans 15 residues. V dropped 3 bases and J dropped 5 bases, with 16 bases sitting between them. CDR3 sequence (DNA): TGTGCCAGCAGTTTGGAGTGGGGGGGTAAATATGGCTACACCTTC. Protein: CASSLEWGGKYGYTF.

The genes are TRBV12-3 or TRBV12-4 and TRBJ2-7; unclear D gene. CDR3 length: 15 residues. The ends were cut back, 5 bases at V and 5 bases at J, with 19 bases in the middle. CDR3 sequence: CASSPGTGVLDEQYF. CDR3 bases: TGTGCCAGCAGTCCAGGCACTGGGGTTCTCGACGAGCAGTACTTC.

This clonotype has only a few counts. The CDR3 nucleotides are TGCAGTGCTAGGTCCCTTGGCGGAAGCTCCTACAATGAGCAGTTCTTC. Translating it yields CSARSLGGSSYNEQFF. The gene calls are TRBV20-1 and TRBJ2-1; D uncertain. V was trimmed by 3 bases and J by 0 bases, leaving 15 bases between them. CDR1 DFQATT and CDR2 SNEGSKA come from the germline V gene (reference sequence). CDR3 length: 16 residues.

The chain joins TRBV29-1 to TRBJ2-7, with TRBD1 identical over 12 bases. Germline V gives CDR1 SQVTM, CDR2 ANQGSEA. V lost 5 bases, J lost 2 bases, and 7 bases stayed unmatched. The CDR3 has 15 amino acids. The CDR3 bases are TGCAGCGTTTGGGACAGGGGGCAATTTACCTACGAGCAGTACTTC. Translated: CSVWDRGQFTYEQYF.

This clonotype was counted only a few times. This chain connects TRBV29-1 to TRBJ2-5, with a tentative D call TRBD1 (5 bases). The CDR3 runs to 10 residues. Germline CDR1 SQVTM, CDR2 ANQGSEA. V lost 6 bases and J 10 bases, leaving 12 bases between the germline ends. CDR3 loop: CSVFDRSQYF. As DNA, the CDR3 is TGCAGCGTGTTCGACAGAAGCCAGTACTTC.

This clonotype was counted between two and nine times. This chain connects TRBV29-1 to TRBJ1-4; D might be TRBD1 (5 bases). Germline V CDR1 and CDR2: SQVTM, ANQGSEA. The CDR3 is 13 amino acids. The V gene lost 7 bases and the J gene lost 8 bases, with 17 bases spanning the gap. The DNA for the CDR3 is TGCAGCGGACAGACCTCCGGGGAAGAAAAACTGTTTTTT. Translation gives CSGQTSGEEKLFF. Supplemented by reference TRBV29-1 and TRBJ1-4, the full variable domain reads SAVISQKPSRDICQRGTSLTIQCQVDSQVTMMFWYRQQPGQSLTLIATANQGSEATYESGFVIDKFPISRPNLTFSTLTVSNMSPEDSSIYLCSGQTSGEEKLFFGSGTQLSVL.